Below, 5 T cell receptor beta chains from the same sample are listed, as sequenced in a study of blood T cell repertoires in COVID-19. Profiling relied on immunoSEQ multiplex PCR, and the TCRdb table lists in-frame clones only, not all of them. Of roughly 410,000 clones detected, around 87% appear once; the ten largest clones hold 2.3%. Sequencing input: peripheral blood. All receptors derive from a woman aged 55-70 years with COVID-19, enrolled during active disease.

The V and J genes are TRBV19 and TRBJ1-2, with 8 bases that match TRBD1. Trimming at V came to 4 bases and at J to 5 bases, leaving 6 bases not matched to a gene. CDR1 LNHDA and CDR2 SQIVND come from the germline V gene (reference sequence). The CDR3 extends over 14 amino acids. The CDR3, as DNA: TGTGCCAGTAGTAGGGGACAGGAGAGGTATGGCTACACCTTC. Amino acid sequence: CASSRGQERYGYTF.

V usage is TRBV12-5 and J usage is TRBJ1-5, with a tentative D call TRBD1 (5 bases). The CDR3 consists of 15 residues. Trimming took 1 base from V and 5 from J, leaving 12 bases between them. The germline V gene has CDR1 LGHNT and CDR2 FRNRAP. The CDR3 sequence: CASGLALGEDQPQHF. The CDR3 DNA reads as TGTGCTAGTGGTTTGGCCCTAGGGGAGGATCAGCCCCAGCATTTT.

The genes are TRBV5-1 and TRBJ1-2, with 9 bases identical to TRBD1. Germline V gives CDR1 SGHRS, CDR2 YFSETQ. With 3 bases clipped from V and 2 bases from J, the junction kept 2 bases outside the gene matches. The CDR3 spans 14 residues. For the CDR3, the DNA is TGCGCCAGCAGCTGGGGGACAGGGAACTATGGCTACACCTTC. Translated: CASSWGTGNYGYTF. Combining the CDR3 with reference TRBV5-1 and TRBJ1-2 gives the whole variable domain KAGVTQTPRYLIKTRGQQVTLSCSPISGHRSVSWYQQTPGQGLQFLFEYFSETQRNKGNFPGRFSGRQFSNSRSEMNVSTLELGDSALYLCASSWGTGNYGYTFGSGTRLTVV.

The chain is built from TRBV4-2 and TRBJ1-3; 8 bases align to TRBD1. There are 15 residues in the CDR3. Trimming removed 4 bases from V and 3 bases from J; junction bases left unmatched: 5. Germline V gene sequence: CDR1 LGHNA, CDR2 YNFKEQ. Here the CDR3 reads CASSPFDRGGNTIYF. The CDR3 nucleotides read TGTGCCAGCAGCCCTTTTGACAGGGGTGGAAACACCATATATTTT.

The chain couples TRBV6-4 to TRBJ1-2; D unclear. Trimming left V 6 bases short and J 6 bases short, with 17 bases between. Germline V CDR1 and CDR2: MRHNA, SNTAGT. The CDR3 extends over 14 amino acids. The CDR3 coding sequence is TGTGCCAGCAGCCCGGTGGTACCGCCGAATGGCTACACCTTC. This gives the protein CASSPVVPPNGYTF.